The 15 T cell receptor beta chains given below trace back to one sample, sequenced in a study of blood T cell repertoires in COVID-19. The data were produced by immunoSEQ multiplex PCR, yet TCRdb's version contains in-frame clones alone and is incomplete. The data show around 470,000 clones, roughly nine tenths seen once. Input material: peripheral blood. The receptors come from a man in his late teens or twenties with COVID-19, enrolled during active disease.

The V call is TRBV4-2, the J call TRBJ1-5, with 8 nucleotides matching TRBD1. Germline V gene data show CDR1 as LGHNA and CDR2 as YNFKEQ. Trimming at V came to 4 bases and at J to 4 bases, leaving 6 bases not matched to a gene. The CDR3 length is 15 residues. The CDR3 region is CASSPSGQVNQPQHF. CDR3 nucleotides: TGTGCCAGCAGCCCTTCGGGACAGGTAAATCAGCCCCAGCATTTT.

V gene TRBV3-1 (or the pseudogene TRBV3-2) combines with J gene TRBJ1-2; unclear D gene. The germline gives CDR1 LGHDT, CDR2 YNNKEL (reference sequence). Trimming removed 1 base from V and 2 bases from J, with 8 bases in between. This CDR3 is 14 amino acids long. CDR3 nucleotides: TGTGCCAGCAGCCAAGGGCAGATGAACTATGGCTACACCTTC. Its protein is CASSQGQMNYGYTF.

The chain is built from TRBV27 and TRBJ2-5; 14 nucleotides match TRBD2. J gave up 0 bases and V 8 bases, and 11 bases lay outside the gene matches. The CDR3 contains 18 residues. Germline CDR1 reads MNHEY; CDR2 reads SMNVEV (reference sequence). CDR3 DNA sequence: TGTGCCAGCGGCCAGCCGGGACTAGCGGGAGTCCACCAAGAGACCCAGTACTTC. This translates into CASGQPGLAGVHQETQYF.

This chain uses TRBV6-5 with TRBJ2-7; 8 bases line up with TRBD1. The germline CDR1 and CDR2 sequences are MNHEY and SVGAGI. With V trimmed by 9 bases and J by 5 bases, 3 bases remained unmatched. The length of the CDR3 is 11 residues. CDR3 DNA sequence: TGTGCCAGTCGACAGGGGAACGAGCAGTACTTC. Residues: CASRQGNEQYF.

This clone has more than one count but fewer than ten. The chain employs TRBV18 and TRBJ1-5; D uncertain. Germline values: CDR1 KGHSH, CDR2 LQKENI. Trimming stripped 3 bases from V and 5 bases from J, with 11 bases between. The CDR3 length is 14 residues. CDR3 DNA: TGTGCCAGCTCACCCGGGTCCTCTTATCAGCCCCAGCATTTT. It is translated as CASSPGSSYQPQHF. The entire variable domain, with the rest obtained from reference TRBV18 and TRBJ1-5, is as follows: NAGVMQNPRHLVRRRGQEARLRCSPMKGHSHVYWYRQLPEEGLKFMVYLQKENIIDESGMPKERFSAEFPKEGPSILRIQQVVRGDSAAYFCASSPGSSYQPQHFGDGTRLSIL.

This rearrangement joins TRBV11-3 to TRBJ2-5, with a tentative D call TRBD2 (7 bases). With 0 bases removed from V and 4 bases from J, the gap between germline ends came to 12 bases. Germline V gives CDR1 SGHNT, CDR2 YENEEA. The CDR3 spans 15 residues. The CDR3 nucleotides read TGTGCCAGCAGCTTAGAGGCGGGGGCGGCAGAGACCCAGTACTTC. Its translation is CASSLEAGAAETQYF.

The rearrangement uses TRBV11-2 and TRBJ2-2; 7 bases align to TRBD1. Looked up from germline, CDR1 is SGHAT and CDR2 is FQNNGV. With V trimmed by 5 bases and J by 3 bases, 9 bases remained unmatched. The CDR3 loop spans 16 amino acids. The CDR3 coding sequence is TGTGCCAGCAGCGCCGGAGGACAGGAGCACACCGGGGAGCTGTTTTTT. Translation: CASSAGGQEHTGELFF.

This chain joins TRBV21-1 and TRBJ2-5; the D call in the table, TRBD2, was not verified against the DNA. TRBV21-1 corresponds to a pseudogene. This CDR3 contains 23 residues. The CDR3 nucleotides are TGTGCCAGCAGCAAAGGTAGCACAGGGAAAACTAGCGGGAGGGCCGGGTTTCTTGAGACCCAGTACTTC. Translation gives CASSKGSTGKTSGRAGFLETQYF.

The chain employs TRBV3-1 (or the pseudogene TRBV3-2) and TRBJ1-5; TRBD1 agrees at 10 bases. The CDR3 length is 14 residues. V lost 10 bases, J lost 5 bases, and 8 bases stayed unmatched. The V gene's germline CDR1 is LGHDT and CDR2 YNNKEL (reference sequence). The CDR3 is CATSPGQGYQPQHF. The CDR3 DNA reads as TGTGCCACCTCCCCGGGACAGGGGTATCAGCCCCAGCATTTT.

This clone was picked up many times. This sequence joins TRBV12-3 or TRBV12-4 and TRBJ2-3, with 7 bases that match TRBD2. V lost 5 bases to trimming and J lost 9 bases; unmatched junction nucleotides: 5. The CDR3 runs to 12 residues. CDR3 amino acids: CASSHSSGTQYF. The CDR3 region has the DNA TGTGCCAGCAGTCACTCTAGCGGCACGCAGTATTTT.

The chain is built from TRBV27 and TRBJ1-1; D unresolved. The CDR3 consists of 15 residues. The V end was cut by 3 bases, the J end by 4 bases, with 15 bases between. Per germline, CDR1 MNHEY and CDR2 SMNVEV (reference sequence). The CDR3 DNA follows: TGTGCCAGCAGTTTTGGGCCAGGAGGGAGCACTGAAGCTTTCTTT. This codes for CASSFGPGGSTEAFF.

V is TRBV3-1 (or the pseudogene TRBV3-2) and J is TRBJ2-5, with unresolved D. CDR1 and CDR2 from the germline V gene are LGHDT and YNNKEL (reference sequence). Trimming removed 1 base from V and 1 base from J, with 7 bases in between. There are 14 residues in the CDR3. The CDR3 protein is CASSQGQIQETQYF. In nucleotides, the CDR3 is TGTGCCAGCAGCCAAGGGCAGATCCAAGAGACCCAGTACTTC.

As DNA, the CDR3 is TGTGCCAGCAGCTTGGGCAGGGGACAAAAGAGCTACGAGCAGTACTTC. Translated: CASSLGRGQKSYEQYF. V usage is TRBV7-9 and J usage is TRBJ2-7, with D tentatively TRBD1 (6 bases). This CDR3 is built from 16 residues. In germline, CDR1 is SEHNR, CDR2 FQNEAQ (reference sequence). Deletions cut 3 bases from V and 3 bases from J, with 18 bases between.

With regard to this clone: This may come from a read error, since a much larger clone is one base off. The DNA for the CDR3 is TGTGCCAGCAGCCCGACAGGGACCGGGGAGCTGTTTTTT. Translation gives CASSPTGTGELFF. V gene TRBV11-3 combines with J gene TRBJ2-2, with 7 nucleotides matching TRBD1. The V gene end was trimmed by 5 bases and the J gene end by 5 bases; junction bases not matched to a gene: 2. CDR3 length: 13 residues. Germline V gene lookup returns CDR1 SGHNT and CDR2 YENEEA.

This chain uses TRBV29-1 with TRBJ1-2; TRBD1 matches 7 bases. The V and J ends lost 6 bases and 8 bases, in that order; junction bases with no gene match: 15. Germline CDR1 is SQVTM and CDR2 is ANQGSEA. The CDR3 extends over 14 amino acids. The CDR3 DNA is TGCAGCGTGGCTCGGGGGACAGTTGAATCGGGCTACACCTTC. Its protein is CSVARGTVESGYTF.